A selection of T cell receptor beta chains follows, all from one sample in a study of identifying expanded T cells in peripheral blood. Clones were sequenced by immunoSEQ multiplex PCR, and TCRdb holds only the in-frame ones, with some missing. This table holds approximately 120,000 clones, approximately 80% found once. Material: blood. Every receptor here comes from a person between 18 and 70 years old in good health. Each CDR3 is given with its conserved first and last residue. Fields, in order: J gene, D gene, clone size, V gene, CDR3 protein, CDR3 DNA. A D gene is named only where the DNA matches it firmly. Only some rows state a clone size, as once, few, many or a class for expanded clones.

j_call: TRBJ1-2; d_call: -; clone_size: -; v_call: TRBV2; cdr3_aa: CASSVGVGSSYTF; cdr3_nt: TGTGCCAGCAGTGTCGGGGTCGGGAGCAGCTACACCTTC
j_call: TRBJ1-1; d_call: -; clone_size: -; v_call: TRBV18; cdr3_aa: CASSPLSRGWLAF; cdr3_nt: TGTGCCAGCTCACCGTTGTCCAGGGGATGGCTCGCCTTT
j_call: TRBJ1-1; d_call: -; clone_size: -; v_call: TRBV7-6; cdr3_aa: CASSLALPGDGEAFF; cdr3_nt: TGTGCCAGCAGCTTAGCGCTCCCGGGGGACGGTGAAGCTTTCTTT
j_call: TRBJ1-6; d_call: TRBD1; clone_size: -; v_call: TRBV6-6; cdr3_aa: CASSSSNRGYSPLHF; cdr3_nt: TGTGCCAGCAGTTCGTCGAACAGGGGTTATTCACCCCTCCACTTT
j_call: TRBJ1-1; d_call: -; clone_size: -; v_call: TRBV6-5; cdr3_aa: CASSGQRGTEAFF; cdr3_nt: TGTGCCAGCAGTGGACAGAGAGGGACTGAAGCTTTCTTT
j_call: TRBJ1-2; d_call: -; clone_size: -; v_call: TRBV7-3; cdr3_aa: CASSPRATLHYGYTF; cdr3_nt: TGTGCCAGCAGCCCTAGGGCCACATTACACTATGGCTACACCTTC
j_call: TRBJ1-4; d_call: -; clone_size: once; v_call: TRBV2; cdr3_aa: CASSDEGWGTNEKLFF; cdr3_nt: TGTGCCAGCAGTGACGAGGGATGGGGAACTAATGAAAAACTGTTTTTT
j_call: TRBJ2-3; d_call: TRBD1; clone_size: -; v_call: TRBV7-9; cdr3_aa: CASSRQQGNTQYF; cdr3_nt: TGTGCCAGCAGCCGACAACAGGGGAATACGCAGTATTTT
j_call: TRBJ1-2; d_call: -; clone_size: -; v_call: TRBV11-2; cdr3_aa: CASSLPRRLGYGYTF; cdr3_nt: TGTGCCAGCAGCTTACCCCGACGGTTAGGGTATGGCTACACCTTC
j_call: TRBJ2-1; d_call: TRBD1; clone_size: -; v_call: TRBV9; cdr3_aa: CASSVGGQGARNEQFF; cdr3_nt: TGTGCCAGCAGCGTAGGAGGTCAGGGGGCGCGCAATGAGCAGTTCTTC
j_call: TRBJ1-6; d_call: -; clone_size: -; v_call: TRBV19; cdr3_aa: CASTGGSHSYNSPLHF; cdr3_nt: TGTGCCAGTACCGGCGGGTCCCACTCCTATAATTCACCCCTCCACTTT
j_call: TRBJ1-1; d_call: -; clone_size: -; v_call: TRBV18; cdr3_aa: CASSPPLGGNTEAFF; cdr3_nt: TGTGCCAGCTCACCACCGTTGGGCGGGAACACTGAAGCTTTCTTT
j_call: TRBJ1-5; d_call: -; clone_size: -; v_call: TRBV10-2; cdr3_aa: CASRDGSNQPQHF; cdr3_nt: TGCGCCAGCAGGGACGGTTCGAATCAGCCCCAGCATTTT
j_call: TRBJ1-2; d_call: -; clone_size: -; v_call: TRBV6-5; cdr3_aa: CASSWSQEGTGGYTF; cdr3_nt: TGTGCCAGCAGTTGGTCCCAGGAGGGAACGGGGGGCTACACCTTC
j_call: TRBJ1-1; d_call: TRBD1; clone_size: -; v_call: TRBV4-1; cdr3_aa: CASSQGWDRDRNTEAFF; cdr3_nt: TGCGCCAGCAGCCAAGGATGGGACAGGGACAGGAACACTGAAGCTTTCTTT
j_call: TRBJ1-1; d_call: -; clone_size: -; v_call: TRBV7-9; cdr3_aa: CASSFGRNTEAFF; cdr3_nt: TGTGCCAGCAGCTTCGGGAGGAACACTGAAGCTTTCTTT